This entry is about one T cell receptor beta chain. The sample is drawn from a study of blood T cell repertoires in COVID-19. Study details: Sites across the United States, Italy and Spain contributed samples from acute and convalescent COVID-19. The cDNA or gDNA used as material had been derived from T cells, B-cell-depleted T cells, or PBMCs.

Per germline, CDR1 SGHNT and CDR2 YYREEE (reference sequence). The CDR3 consists of 15 residues. V dropped 1 base and J dropped 6 bases, with 17 bases sitting between them. Study processing details: Amplification of reference gene primers provided the estimated nucleated cell counts. The table came from immunoSEQ multiplex PCR; TCRdb's copy has only in-frame clones and leaves some out. V, J and clone size derive from that table, while D and trimming were established from the DNA sequence. The sample includes a few hundred thousand clones, 86% of them seen just once. This TCR was recovered from a young man who had recovered from COVID-19. This chain links TRBV5-4 with TRBJ2-7; tentative D call: TRBD1 (6 bases). The material sequenced was peripheral blood. CDR3 sequence reads: CASSLPTGRFGEQYF. CDR3 bases: TGTGCCAGCAGCTTGCCTACAGGGAGATTCGGCGAGCAGTACTTC.